The 30 T cell receptor beta chains below all came from one sample that was sequenced in a study of T-cell memory formation after mild COVID-19. TCRdb reanalysed the 5' RACE reads using MiXCR and keeps one entry per CDR3 protein. The data show 350,000 to 450,000 distinct CDR3 sequences, 25% to 30% seen once. Sequencing was performed on PBMCs or a T cell subset sorted from them (not recorded which). The receptor source for this set is an adult woman who had mild COVID-19 (a few samples of this study predate the infection). Cell type and time point are not known.

This chain uses TRBV12-3 or TRBV12-4 with TRBJ2-1, with 9 positions matching TRBD2. The trim removed 2 bases at V and 4 bases at J, leaving 9 bases unmatched. The CDR3 is made up of 17 amino acids. As DNA, the CDR3 is TGTGCCAGCAGTTTACTTTGGGGAAGCGGGGGGTACAATGAGCAGTTCTTC. Its protein product is CASSLLWGSGGYNEQFF.

The genes are TRBV7-6 and TRBJ2-2, with 10 bases that match TRBD2. In germline, CDR1 is SGHVS, CDR2 FNYEAQ. The V and J ends lost 2 bases and 4 bases, in that order; junction bases with no gene match: 10. The CDR3 consists of 18 residues. In DNA form, the CDR3 reads TGTGCCAGCAGCTTAAGACTAGCGGGCGGAGGGGGCACCGGGGAGCTGTTTTTT. It codes for CASSLRLAGGGGTGELFF. Drawing the rest from reference TRBV7-6 and TRBJ2-2, the complete variable domain is GAGVSQSPRYKVTKRGQDVALRCDPISGHVSLYWYRQALGQGPEFLTYFNYEAQQDKSGLPNDRFSAERPEGSISTLTIQRTEQRDSAMYRCASSLRLAGGGGTGELFFGEGSRLTVL.

The chain combines TRBV15 with TRBJ1-2, with 8 bases aligning to TRBD1. J was trimmed by 8 bases and V by 5 bases; bases with no gene match: 13. CDR3 size: 15 residues. The germline V gene has CDR1 LNHNV and CDR2 YYDKDF (reference sequence). The CDR3 DNA follows: TGTGCCACCAGCCCCAAGGACAGGGAGGTGATGGGCTACACCTTC. Protein product: CATSPKDREVMGYTF.

The chain links TRBV7-2 to TRBJ2-1, with D possibly being TRBD2 (5 bases). Trimming stripped 0 bases from V and 0 bases from J, with 15 bases between. This CDR3 has 18 amino acids. CDR1 SGHTA and CDR2 FQGNSA come from the germline V gene. The CDR3 bases are TGTGCCAGCAGCTTAGCGGAGGAGGAAACCTCCTCCTACAATGAGCAGTTCTTC. It translates to CASSLAEEETSSYNEQFF.

The chain recombines TRBV20-1 with TRBJ2-3; D remains ambiguous. Trimming took 0 bases from V and 6 from J, leaving 13 bases between them. The germline gives CDR1 DFQATT, CDR2 SNEGSKA (reference sequence). The CDR3 is 14 residues long. This CDR3 reads CSAREGHFKDTQYF. Here the CDR3 DNA reads TGCAGTGCTAGAGAGGGCCACTTCAAGGATACGCAGTATTTT.

V usage is TRBV9 and J usage is TRBJ2-2; D not certain. Trimming left V 0 bases short and J 7 bases short, with 7 bases between. This CDR3 region has 13 residues. Germline CDR1 and CDR2: SGDLS and YYNGEE. This CDR3 is CASSVGGVGELFF. The CDR3 nucleotides are TGTGCCAGCAGCGTAGGTGGGGTCGGGGAGCTGTTTTTT.

The chain recombines TRBV7-2 with TRBJ2-7; a possible D gene is TRBD2 (5 bases). CDR1 SGHTA and CDR2 FQGNSA come from the germline V gene. V gave up 0 bases and J gave up 7 bases, with 10 bases separating them. CDR3 length equals 13 residues. The CDR3 spells CASSLAGAAEQYF. In nucleotides, the CDR3 is TGTGCCAGCAGCTTAGCGGGAGCGGCAGAGCAGTACTTC.

The V call is TRBV12-3 or TRBV12-4, the J call TRBJ2-1; 9 nucleotides match TRBD2. CDR3 length equals 15 residues. J was trimmed by 5 bases and V by 5 bases; bases with no gene match: 7. The CDR3: CASSTSGGIHNEQFF. The CDR3 DNA follows: TGTGCCAGCAGTACAAGCGGGGGGATACACAATGAGCAGTTCTTC.

The rearrangement uses TRBV7-9 and TRBJ1-2; 7 positions match TRBD1. This CDR3 is 12 amino acids long. The V gene's germline CDR1 is SEHNR and CDR2 FQNEAQ (reference sequence). Trimming at V came to 7 bases and at J to 6 bases, leaving 5 bases not matched to a gene. The CDR3 coding sequence is TGTGCCAGCACCGGGACAGAGGATGGCTACACCTTC. As protein: CASTGTEDGYTF. Filled out from reference TRBV7-9 and TRBJ1-2, the complete variable domain reads DTGVSQNPRHKITKRGQNVTFRCDPISEHNRLYWYRQTLGQGPEFLTYFQNEAQLEKSRLLSDRFSAERPKGSFSTLEIQRTEQGDSAMYLCASTGTEDGYTFGSGTRLTVV.

V usage is TRBV9 and J usage is TRBJ2-1; no clear D. This CDR3 is 16 amino acids long. V dropped 0 bases and J dropped 0 bases, with 10 bases sitting between them. Germline V gene lookup returns CDR1 SGDLS and CDR2 YYNGEE. DNA for the CDR3: TGTGCCAGCAGCGTAGACGTAGCTAGCTCCTACAATGAGCAGTTCTTC. Encoded protein: CASSVDVASSYNEQFF.

This clonotype was counted between two and nine times. The chain combines TRBV5-6 with TRBJ1-1; D not resolved. Germline CDR1 and CDR2: SGHDT and YYEEEE. Trimming took 0 bases from V and 1 from J, leaving 7 bases between them. This CDR3 is 14 amino acids long. CDR3 nucleotide sequence: TGTGCCAGCAGCTTGGGTCTTGGGAACACTGAAGCTTTCTTT. Its translation: CASSLGLGNTEAFF.

The J gene is TRBJ2-7, the V gene TRBV6-5; 8 bases are a match to TRBD2. This CDR3 has 17 residues. The germline V gene has CDR1 MNHEY and CDR2 SVGAGI. The V gene end was trimmed by 1 base and the J gene end by 3 bases; junction bases not matched to a gene: 11. In DNA, the CDR3 is TGTGCCAGCAGTTACTTTTCGGGAGGGACTCCCTTCTACGAGCAGTACTTC. It specifies CASSYFSGGTPFYEQYF.

The chain has TRBV29-1 and TRBJ2-7, with 7 bases identical to TRBD1. The trim removed 6 bases at V and 1 base at J, leaving 9 bases unmatched. The CDR3 spans 14 residues. Germline loops: CDR1 SQVTM, CDR2 ANQGSEA. The CDR3 loop is CSVGNRGSSYEQYF. In nucleotides, the CDR3 is TGCAGCGTGGGTAACAGGGGTTCTTCCTACGAGCAGTACTTC.

This clonotype was observed many times. V gene TRBV7-9 combines with J gene TRBJ2-2; maybe TRBD1 (6 bases). This CDR3 contains 14 residues. Per the germline V gene, CDR1 is SEHNR and CDR2 is FQNEAQ (reference sequence). V lost 6 bases and J 1 base, leaving 9 bases between the germline ends. CDR3 DNA: TGTGCCAGCAGTAGGACAGAGAACACCGGGGAGCTGTTTTTT. Its protein product is CASSRTENTGELFF. Full variable domain (missing parts from reference TRBV7-9 and TRBJ2-2): DTGVSQNPRHKITKRGQNVTFRCDPISEHNRLYWYRQTLGQGPEFLTYFQNEAQLEKSRLLSDRFSAERPKGSFSTLEIQRTEQGDSAMYLCASSRTENTGELFFGEGSRLTVL.

This chain joins TRBV27 and TRBJ1-2, with D unresolved. The CDR3 contains 15 residues. Germline V gives CDR1 MNHEY, CDR2 SMNVEV (reference sequence). The ends were cut back, 5 bases at V and 4 bases at J, with 17 bases in the middle. CDR3 amino acids: CASSPGPRRVYGYTF. The CDR3 nucleotides read TGTGCCAGCAGTCCCGGGCCCCGTCGGGTCTATGGCTACACCTTC.

J is TRBJ2-5 and V is TRBV5-1, with 14 bases matching TRBD2. This CDR3 has 18 amino acids. J gave up 2 bases and V 7 bases, and 13 bases lay outside the gene matches. CDR1 is SGHRS, CDR2 YFSETQ, per germline. The CDR3 here is CASQAGTSGRGGQETQYF. CDR3 coding DNA: TGCGCCAGCCAAGCCGGGACTAGCGGGAGAGGGGGGCAAGAGACCCAGTACTTC.

This clonotype was observed a handful of times. The V gene is TRBV5-1, the J gene TRBJ2-1, with D possibly being TRBD1 or TRBD2 (5 bases each). Germline V lookup: CDR1 SGHRS, CDR2 YFSETQ. V dropped 4 bases and J dropped 8 bases, with 13 bases sitting between them. The CDR3 extends over 13 amino acids. CDR3 in DNA: TGCGCCAGCAGCCCGAGGGGTCGGGATGAGCAGTTCTTC. As protein: CASSPRGRDEQFF.

The V and J genes are TRBV5-4 and TRBJ2-7; D gene unclear. V lost 1 base, J lost 0 bases, and 11 bases lay in between. Germline values: CDR1 SGHNT, CDR2 YYREEE (reference sequence). The CDR3 contains 15 residues. The CDR3: CASSLIAASSYEQYF. DNA for the CDR3: TGTGCCAGCAGCTTGATCGCCGCTAGCTCCTACGAGCAGTACTTC.

This sequence joins TRBV29-1 and TRBJ2-1; no clear D gene. V lost 6 bases, J lost 5 bases, and 20 bases lay in between. In germline, CDR1 is SQVTM, CDR2 ANQGSEA. The CDR3 has 15 amino acids. The CDR3 sequence is CSVSPFSAGDNEQFF. For the CDR3, the DNA is TGCAGCGTCTCCCCCTTCAGCGCCGGTGACAATGAGCAGTTCTTC.

This clonotype has more than one count but fewer than ten. The chain uses TRBV7-2 and TRBJ1-1; 7 bases are a match to TRBD1. J gave up 0 bases and V 5 bases, and 6 bases lay outside the gene matches. The CDR3 spans 15 residues. Germline CDR1 reads SGHTA; CDR2 reads FQGNSA. The CDR3 nucleotides are TGTGCCAGCAGCGAACAGGGGCTACTGAACACTGAAGCTTTCTTT. It codes for CASSEQGLLNTEAFF.

This clonotype was observed a single time. V and J are TRBV20-1 and TRBJ2-7, with a possible D match to TRBD1 (6 bases). The CDR3 length is 13 residues. The germline V and J ends were trimmed by 2 bases and 3 bases, with 11 bases remaining between them. CDR1 and CDR2 (germline): DFQATT, SNEGSKA (reference sequence). The CDR3 protein is CSARPDSRYEQYF. CDR3 coding DNA: TGCAGTGCTAGACCGGACAGCCGCTACGAGCAGTACTTC.

The genes are TRBV5-1 and TRBJ1-1, with D hard to call. Germline V gene lookup returns CDR1 SGHRS and CDR2 YFSETQ. V dropped 0 bases and J dropped 3 bases, with 12 bases sitting between them. The CDR3 loop spans 15 amino acids. The CDR3 protein is CASSLEAALDTEAFF. The CDR3 bases are TGCGCCAGCAGCTTGGAGGCAGCGTTGGACACTGAAGCTTTCTTT. Drawing the rest from reference TRBV5-1 and TRBJ1-1, the complete variable domain is KAGVTQTPRYLIKTRGQQVTLSCSPISGHRSVSWYQQTPGQGLQFLFEYFSETQRNKGNFPGRFSGRQFSNSRSEMNVSTLELGDSALYLCASSLEAALDTEAFFGQGTRLTVV.

This clonotype was counted between two and nine times. This chain joins TRBV9 and TRBJ2-3; 10 bases agree with TRBD2. The germline CDR1 and CDR2 sequences are SGDLS and YYNGEE. CDR3 length equals 16 residues. V lost 3 bases, J lost 3 bases, and 7 bases stayed unmatched. This CDR3 reads CASSAGGGLATDTQYF. The DNA of the CDR3 is TGTGCCAGCAGCGCGGGGGGGGGACTAGCGACAGATACGCAGTATTTT.

This clonotype came up a few times. This chain connects TRBV30 to TRBJ2-5; 10 positions match TRBD1. The CDR3 consists of 15 residues. V lost 1 base and J lost 3; bases outside the gene matches: 5. Germline V gene sequence: CDR1 GTSNPN, CDR2 SVGIG (reference sequence). The CDR3: CAWSAPGQGKETQYF. The CDR3 DNA is TGTGCCTGGAGTGCCCCGGGACAGGGGAAAGAGACCCAGTACTTC.

There are a few counts of this clonotype. The rearrangement links TRBV4-2 to TRBJ2-1; D call uncertain. The CDR3 length is 16 residues. V was pared by 0 bases and J by 5 bases, with 14 bases between. Germline loops: CDR1 LGHNA, CDR2 YNFKEQ. The CDR3 loop is CASSQEVAIFNNEQFF. CDR3 in DNA: TGTGCCAGCAGCCAAGAGGTAGCCATATTCAACAATGAGCAGTTCTTC.

The sample holds a few counts of this clonotype. The chain combines TRBV7-6 with TRBJ2-7, with a tentative D call TRBD1 (6 bases). The V gene lost 5 bases and the J gene lost 3 bases, with 17 bases spanning the gap. The CDR3 has 15 residues. Germline V CDR1 and CDR2: SGHVS, FNYEAQ. This CDR3 reads CASSPQSTGSYEQYF. The DNA of the CDR3 is TGTGCCAGCAGCCCTCAGTCAACAGGGAGCTACGAGCAGTACTTC.

The gene calls are TRBV28 and TRBJ1-1; D is perhaps TRBD1 (5 bases). V lost 6 bases to trimming and J lost 0 bases, with 14 bases between them. The CDR3 sequence is 15 residues long. The germline CDR1 and CDR2 sequences are MDHEN and SYDVKM. CDR3 nucleotide sequence: TGTGCCAGCAGCCCGCCTGGGGGGGTGAACACTGAAGCTTTCTTT. Its protein is CASSPPGGVNTEAFF.

The chain joins TRBV12-3 or TRBV12-4 to TRBJ2-3, with 8 bases that match TRBD2. With 3 bases clipped from V and 2 bases from J, the junction kept 10 bases outside the gene matches. The CDR3 is 17 amino acids. The CDR3 DNA sequence: TGTGCCAGCAGTTTGGGCAAACTAGCGGCAAACACAGATACGCAGTATTTT. It is translated as CASSLGKLAANTDTQYF.

This clonotype came up a few times. The chain is built from TRBV4-2 and TRBJ1-2, with TRBD1 as a possible D gene (5 bases). V lost 4 bases and J 2 bases, leaving 14 bases between the germline ends. The germline CDR1 and CDR2 sequences are LGHNA and YNFKEQ. This CDR3 spans 15 amino acids. CDR3 protein: CASSLDGTSNYGYTF. CDR3 in DNA: TGTGCCAGCAGCCTAGACGGGACGTCAAACTATGGCTACACCTTC.

There are many counts of this clonotype. The chain joins TRBV5-1 to TRBJ2-5; D remains ambiguous. The CDR3 is made up of 17 amino acids. Germline loops: CDR1 SGHRS, CDR2 YFSETQ. V was clipped by 1 base and J by 4 bases, with 20 bases between them. Written as DNA, the CDR3 is TGCGCCAGCAGCTTGCCTACGTTACAACACACTGGAGAGACCCAGTACTTC. Its translation is CASSLPTLQHTGETQYF.